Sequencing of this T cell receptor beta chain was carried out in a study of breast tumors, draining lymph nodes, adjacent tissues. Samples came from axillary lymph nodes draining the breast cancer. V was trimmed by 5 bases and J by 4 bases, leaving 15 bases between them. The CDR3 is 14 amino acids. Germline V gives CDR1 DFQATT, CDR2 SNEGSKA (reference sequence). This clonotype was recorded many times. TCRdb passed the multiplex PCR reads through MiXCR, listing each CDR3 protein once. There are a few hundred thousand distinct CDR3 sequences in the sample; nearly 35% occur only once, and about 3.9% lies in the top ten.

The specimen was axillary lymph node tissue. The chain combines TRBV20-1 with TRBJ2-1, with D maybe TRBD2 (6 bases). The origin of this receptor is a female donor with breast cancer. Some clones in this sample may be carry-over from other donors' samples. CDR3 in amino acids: CSAPRDLSYNEQFF. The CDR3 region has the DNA TGCAGTGCTCCGCGGGACCTCTCTTACAATGAGCAGTTCTTC.